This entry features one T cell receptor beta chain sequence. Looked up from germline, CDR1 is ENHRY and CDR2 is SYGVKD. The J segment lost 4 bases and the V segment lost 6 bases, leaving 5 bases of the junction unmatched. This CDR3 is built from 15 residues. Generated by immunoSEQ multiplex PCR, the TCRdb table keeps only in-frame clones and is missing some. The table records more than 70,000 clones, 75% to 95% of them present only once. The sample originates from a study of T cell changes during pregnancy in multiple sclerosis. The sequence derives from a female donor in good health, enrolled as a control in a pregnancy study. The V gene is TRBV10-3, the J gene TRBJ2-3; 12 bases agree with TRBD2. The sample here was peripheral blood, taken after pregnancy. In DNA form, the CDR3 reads TGTGCCATCAGACTCGGACTAGCGGGGTCAGATACGCAGTATTTT. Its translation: CAIRLGLAGSDTQYF.